This entry lists 5 T cell receptor beta chains sequenced from one sample in a study of T cell changes during pregnancy in multiple sclerosis. Repertoires were generated with immunoSEQ multiplex PCR, while TCRdb's copy carries only in-frame clones and drops some. The data hold 35,000 or so clones, with about nine tenths observed a single time. Sequencing used CD4+ T cells from peripheral blood mononuclear cells, obtained after pregnancy. The receptors derive from a female donor in good health, enrolled as a control in a pregnancy study.

V is TRBV28 and J is TRBJ1-6, with 8 bases fitting TRBD1. J lost 5 bases, V lost 7 bases, and 13 bases had no gene match. Germline V CDR1 and CDR2: MDHEN, SYDVKM. The CDR3 has 17 residues. CDR3 nucleotide sequence: TGTGCCAGCACCTCTCCCGGACAGGGCGGCCATAATTCACCCCTCCACTTT. Its protein product is CASTSPGQGGHNSPLHF. The whole variable domain, remainder taken from reference TRBV28 and TRBJ1-6, is DVKVTQSSRYLVKRTGEKVFLECVQDMDHENMFWYRQDPGLGLRLIYFSYDVKMKEKGDIPEGYSVSREKKERFSLILESASTNQTSMYLCASTSPGQGGHNSPLHFGNGTRLTVT.

V is TRBV7-3 and J is TRBJ2-1; TRBD2 aligns across 8 bases. The germline gives CDR1 SGHTA, CDR2 FQGTGA. The CDR3 contains 16 residues. V was clipped by 5 bases and J by 4 bases; unmatched bases: 10. Written as DNA, the CDR3 is TGTGCCAGCAGCCCCTCCTGGGCGGGGGGTTACAATGAGCAGTTCTTC. It encodes CASSPSWAGGYNEQFF.

The chain has TRBV9 and TRBJ1-3; unclear D gene. V lost 3 bases and J 1 base, leaving 17 bases between the germline ends. The CDR3 covers 17 residues. Germline-derived CDR1 and CDR2 are SGDLS and YYNGEE. Written as DNA, the CDR3 is TGTGCCAGCAGCGCCGACGCGGGTCAACGGTCTGGAAACACCATATATTTT. Translating gives CASSADAGQRSGNTIYF.

This clone was seen a handful of times. The rearrangement uses TRBV11-2 and TRBJ2-1, with 10 bases fitting TRBD2. With V trimmed by 1 base and J by 6 bases, 9 bases remained unmatched. This CDR3 comprises 17 residues. Germline-derived CDR1 and CDR2 are SGHAT and FQNNGV. CDR3 region: CASSLGLAASGSNEQFF. The CDR3 DNA reads TGTGCCAGCAGCTTAGGATTGGCGGCTAGCGGGAGCAATGAGCAGTTCTTC.

The J gene is TRBJ1-4, the V gene TRBV2, with D possibly being TRBD1 (6 bases). CDR3 length: 13 residues. V was shortened by 6 bases and J by 5 bases, with 10 bases between the two germline ends. Germline V lookup: CDR1 SNHLY, CDR2 FYNNEI. The CDR3 loop reads CASRGGQNEKLFF. The CDR3 bases are TGTGCCAGCAGGGGCGGACAGAATGAAAAACTGTTTTTT.